The clone carrying this T cell receptor (beta chain) has only a few counts. In TCRdb, the RT-PCR reads were re-called with MiXCR into one record per CDR3 protein. The sample lists almost 700,000 distinct CDR3 sequences; 12% to 15% were seen once. Germline CDR1 is SGHRS and CDR2 is YFSETQ. The CDR3 consists of 15 residues. V lost 0 bases to trimming and J lost 4 bases, with 13 bases between them. The sample consisted of memory CD4+ T cells from blood. The genes are TRBV5-1 and TRBJ1-1; tentatively, D is TRBD1 (5 bases). This TCR was sampled from a female donor in good health, serving as a healthy control. The CDR3 is CASSLDAGYSTEAFF. The CDR3 coding sequence is TGCGCCAGCAGCTTGGACGCAGGGTATAGCACTGAAGCTTTCTTT.